These 12 T cell receptor beta chains came from one sample sequenced in a study of blood T cells in healthy people across ages. Primed by a sample-barcoded 5' primer and a J-beta primer mix, a second PCR proceeded for roughly 6 to 12 cycles. From the 5' RACE reads, TCRdb called clonotypes with MiXCR, one entry per CDR3 protein. The sample has a few hundred thousand distinct CDR3 sequences; 52% are singletons. The specimen sequenced was blood. The source of these receptors is a man in his sixties in good health.

The V and J genes are TRBV20-1 and TRBJ1-4; 8 positions agree with TRBD1. This CDR3 has 14 amino acids. V gave up 0 bases and J gave up 8 bases; unmatched junction bases: 5. Germline V lookup: CDR1 DFQATT, CDR2 SNEGSKA (reference sequence). The CDR3 DNA reads as TGCAGTGCTAGAGAGGACAGGGTTCTAGAAAAACTGTTTTTT. Its protein product is CSAREDRVLEKLFF.

On this clonotype itself: This clone may be a read error of a much larger clone one base away. The chain combines TRBV15 with TRBJ1-2; D is perhaps TRBD1 (6 bases). Germline V gives CDR1 LNHNV, CDR2 YYDKDF (reference sequence). V was pared by 4 bases and J by 5 bases, with 17 bases between. The CDR3 runs to 15 residues. The CDR3 protein is CATSMGGGGTYGYTF. DNA for the CDR3: TGTGCCACCAGCATGGGCGGGGGAGGGACATATGGCTACACCTTC.

This rearrangement joins TRBV27 to TRBJ2-3; TRBD2 matches 10 bases. This CDR3 is 17 amino acids long. CDR1 and CDR2 from the germline V gene are MNHEY and SMNVEV (reference sequence). J was trimmed by 1 base and V by 4 bases; bases with no gene match: 8. CDR3 in amino acids: CASSSASGSGGTDTQYF. DNA for the CDR3: TGTGCCAGCAGTTCAGCTAGCGGGAGTGGTGGCACAGATACGCAGTATTTT.

A word on this clonotype: At one boundary the junction diverges from the germline segment, which might be a read error. The chain links TRBV11-1 to TRBJ2-1; 7 nucleotides match TRBD1. In germline, CDR1 is SGHAT, CDR2 FQDESV (reference sequence). CDR3 length: 17 residues. In DNA, the CDR3 is TGTGCCCGCAGCTTACTACACACCGGGACAGCGTACAATGAGCAGTTCTTC. Encoded protein: CARSLLHTGTAYNEQFF.

In its sample, this clonotype was seen a few times. V usage is TRBV12-3 or TRBV12-4 and J usage is TRBJ2-1; D gene unclear. CDR3 size: 13 residues. The germline V and J ends were trimmed by 2 bases and 5 bases, with 7 bases remaining between them. In nucleotides, the CDR3 is TGTGCCAGCAGTTTAATACGGAACAATGAGCAGTTCTTC. Residues: CASSLIRNNEQFF.

Many counts were recorded for this clonotype. The gene calls are TRBV5-1 and TRBJ2-7; 7 bases align to TRBD1. The CDR3 consists of 14 residues. J gave up 0 bases and V 4 bases, and 4 bases lay outside the gene matches. Germline CDR1 reads SGHRS; CDR2 reads YFSETQ. Written as DNA, the CDR3 is TGCGCCAGCAGCACCGGACAGGTCTCCTACGAGCAGTACTTC. Protein product: CASSTGQVSYEQYF. Together with reference TRBV5-1 and TRBJ2-7, the CDR3 gives the full variable domain: KAGVTQTPRYLIKTRGQQVTLSCSPISGHRSVSWYQQTPGQGLQFLFEYFSETQRNKGNFPGRFSGRQFSNSRSEMNVSTLELGDSALYLCASSTGQVSYEQYFGPGTRLTVT.

Notes on this clonotype: The junction does not match germline at one end; this may be a read error. The V and J genes are TRBV7-2 and TRBJ2-1, with D uncertain. Germline CDR1 and CDR2: SGHTA and FQGNSA. The length of the CDR3 is 13 residues. The CDR3 DNA sequence: TGTGCCAGCAGCTACAGCTCCCACAATGAGCAGTTCTTC. Translation: CASSYSSHNEQFF.

This clonotype showed up just a few times. This chain connects TRBV6-2 or TRBV6-3 to TRBJ1-2, with D perhaps matching TRBD1 (5 bases). The CDR3 spans 12 residues. Germline values: CDR1 MNHEY, CDR2 SVGEGT. V lost 10 bases to trimming and J lost 7 bases, with 16 bases between them. The CDR3 spells CATLTARGGYTF. The DNA for the CDR3 is TGTGCCACCCTGACAGCACGCGGTGGCTACACCTTC.

As regards this clonotype: A much more abundant neighbour one base away suggests this may be a read error. The chain links TRBV7-2 to TRBJ1-5; perhaps TRBD1 as D (6 bases). The CDR3 length is 15 residues. V dropped 5 bases and J dropped 6 bases, with 17 bases sitting between them. Looked up from germline, CDR1 is SGHTA and CDR2 is FQGNSA. The CDR3 DNA follows: TGTGCCAGCAGCAGGGGGGGGGTTCTTAGTCAGCCCCAGCATTTT. Translated, it gives CASSRGGVLSQPQHF.

This clonotype showed up just a few times. The chain carries TRBV29-1 and TRBJ1-1; D ambiguous. This CDR3 has 10 amino acids. Trimming pared 7 bases from V and 7 bases from J, leaving 10 bases between. The V gene's germline CDR1 is SQVTM and CDR2 ANQGSEA. CDR3 in amino acids: CSGRDREAFF. CDR3 nucleotides: TGCAGCGGCCGGGATCGTGAAGCTTTCTTT.

The CDR3 protein is CSARGSGYGYTF. As DNA, the CDR3 is TGCAGTGCTAGGGGGTCGGGCTATGGCTACACCTTC. V gene TRBV20-1 combines with J gene TRBJ1-2; D uncertain. From germline, CDR1 is DFQATT and CDR2 SNEGSKA (reference sequence). This CDR3 spans 12 amino acids. V shed 3 bases and J shed 4 bases, with 9 bases lying between them.

This clonotype has just a few counts. The chain couples TRBV4-3 to TRBJ1-2, with D unresolved. Deletions cut 0 bases from V and 2 bases from J, with 13 bases between. The CDR3 is made up of 16 amino acids. Germline loops: CDR1 LGHNA, CDR2 YSLEER. The CDR3 reads CASSQDHGRKNYGYTF. The CDR3 region has the DNA TGCGCCAGCAGCCAAGATCACGGCAGGAAGAACTATGGCTACACCTTC.